This T cell receptor beta chain was recorded in a study of identical twins. This CDR3 region has 13 residues. The V end lost 3 bases, the J end lost 6 bases, and 9 bases lay between the germline ends. Germline V CDR1 and CDR2: DFQATT, SNEGSKA (reference sequence). TCRdb reanalysed the 5' RACE reads using MiXCR and keeps one entry per CDR3 protein. This repertoire shows about 520,000 distinct CDR3 sequences, about 20% found once; its top ten account for around 1%. Another study also made use of these data, one on T cells expressing NK-cell markers. This second report adds: Seven HCMV-seropositive donors and one seronegative donor made up the eight sequenced donors. Only alpha-beta TCR T cells were sorted in several experiments, using an anti-gamma-delta TCR antibody.

The clonotype was recovered from a woman under 30 in good health. This chain links TRBV20-1 with TRBJ1-6; D remains unclear. The sequenced material came from CD4+ T cells sorted from blood. The CDR3, as DNA: TGCAGTGCTAGCATGCGGGCTAATTCACCCCTCCACTTT. This gives the protein CSASMRANSPLHF.